This T cell receptor beta chain was identified in a study of monozygotic twins with inflammatory bowel disease. A 6-nucleotide sample barcode was carried by the UMIs, which template switching added. For each CDR3 protein, TCRdb gives one entry from its re-call of the 5' RACE reads, without DNA. The specimen's table records around 450,000 distinct CDR3 sequences. Whole-study findings and limits: Patient-specific immunosuppressive treatments may have made repertoires more variable. T cell subtypes were not distinguishable in this analysis. No one strong IBD-associated signal or clonotype was supported.

There are 13 residues in the CDR3. Germline V gene lookup returns CDR1 SGHDT and CDR2 YYEEEE. As to this clonotype: Its specificity is unknown.

The rearrangement links TRBV5-6 to TRBJ2-1. This receptor was obtained from a human donor with ulcerative colitis or Crohn's disease, or a healthy co-twin of an affected twin (not recorded which). The specimen sequenced was blood. Here the CDR3 reads CASSFWRFGEQFF.